What follows are 13 T cell receptor beta chains derived from one specimen sequenced in a study of cytomegalovirus exposure and HLA in healthy donors. Assay used: immunoSEQ multiplex PCR; TCRdb lists only in-frame clones, some missing. This sample has about 220,000 clones, with around 90% found just once. Sequences were obtained from PBMCs. The receptors stem from a woman aged 18-30 years in good health and CMV-seronegative.

This chain uses TRBV5-6 with TRBJ2-7; weak D call: TRBD1 (7 bases). The germline V and J ends were trimmed by 0 bases and 3 bases, with 19 bases remaining between them. Germline V CDR1 and CDR2: SGHDT, YYEEEE. The CDR3 covers 17 residues. DNA of the CDR3: TGTGCCAGCAGCTTGGGGCAGGGGGGTCTACTTAGCTACGAGCAGTACTTC. Translation gives CASSLGQGGLLSYEQYF.

This clone was found a few times. The identical CDR3 is also encoded by other nucleotide sequences in the sample. The chain employs TRBV29-1 and TRBJ2-7, with TRBD1 matching over 7 bases. The CDR3 consists of 11 residues. With 3 bases clipped from V and 4 bases from J, the junction kept 0 bases outside the gene matches. Germline V gene data show CDR1 as SQVTM and CDR2 as ANQGSEA. CDR3 in DNA: TGCAGCGTTGACAGGGGGTACGAGCAGTACTTC. It specifies CSVDRGYEQYF.

In this sample, this clone turned up once. The chain couples TRBV30 to TRBJ2-7; D may be TRBD2 (5 bases). CDR1 and CDR2 from the germline V gene are GTSNPN and SVGIG (reference sequence). This CDR3 contains 13 residues. V was shortened by 5 bases and J by 3 bases, with 14 bases between the two germline ends. The CDR3, as DNA: TGTGCCTGGGATACCTTCGGACTCTACGAGCAGTACTTC. It encodes CAWDTFGLYEQYF.

The rearrangement links TRBV4-3 to TRBJ2-1; no firm D call. V lost 4 bases to trimming and J lost 1 base, with 8 bases between them. The CDR3 totals 14 residues. CDR1 and CDR2 from the germline V gene are LGHNA and YSLEER. CDR3 in amino acids: CASSRAPSYNEQFF. DNA for the CDR3: TGCGCCAGCAGCCGAGCGCCTTCCTACAATGAGCAGTTCTTC.

The gene calls are TRBV9 and TRBJ2-7; D gene unclear. The CDR3 is 15 residues long. Trimming took off 0 bases at V and 2 bases at J, with 12 bases between the two ends. Looked up from germline, CDR1 is SGDLS and CDR2 is YYNGEE. The CDR3 sequence is CASSVADLLTYEQYF. The CDR3 coding sequence is TGTGCCAGCAGCGTAGCCGACTTACTTACCTACGAGCAGTACTTC.

The chain uses TRBV11-3 and TRBJ2-7, with TRBD1 as a possible D gene (5 bases). Deletions cut 1 base from V and 1 base from J, with 5 bases between. Germline lookup yields CDR1 SGHNT and CDR2 YENEEA. CDR3 length: 13 residues. Here the CDR3 reads CASSLGQSYEQYF. DNA for the CDR3: TGTGCCAGCAGCTTAGGACAGTCCTACGAGCAGTACTTC.

The chain has TRBV7-6 and TRBJ2-2, with TRBD2 identical over 9 bases. In germline, CDR1 is SGHVS, CDR2 FNYEAQ. The CDR3 consists of 17 residues. The V segment lost 3 bases and the J segment 0 bases; nucleotides outside the gene matches: 5. The CDR3 DNA sequence: TGTGCCAGCAGCTTGGGGGTAGCGGGAGCGAACACCGGGGAGCTGTTTTTT. Protein sequence: CASSLGVAGANTGELFF.

This chain connects TRBV2 to TRBJ2-3; D may be TRBD1 (5 bases). CDR1 and CDR2 from the germline V gene are SNHLY and FYNNEI. V was trimmed by 3 bases and J by 2 bases, leaving 6 bases between them. The CDR3 is 13 residues long. The CDR3 coding sequence is TGTGCCAGCAGTGAGACAGACACAGATACGCAGTATTTT. It codes for CASSETDTDTQYF. Full variable domain (rest looked up from reference TRBV2 and TRBJ2-3): EPEVTQTPSHQVTQMGQEVILRCVPISNHLYFYWYRQILGQKVEFLVSFYNNEISEKSEIFDDQFSVERPDGSNFTLKIRSTKLEDSAMYFCASSETDTDTQYFGPGTRLTVL.

The CDR3 sequence is CASSRTGLSSYEQYF. DNA for the CDR3: TGTGCCAGCAGCCGGACAGGGTTGAGCTCCTACGAGCAGTACTTC. This rearrangement joins TRBV27 to TRBJ2-7, with 8 bases that match TRBD1. CDR3 length equals 15 residues. J gave up 0 bases and V 6 bases, and 7 bases lay outside the gene matches. Germline CDR1 and CDR2: MNHEY and SMNVEV (reference sequence).

This clone was seen only once. The J gene is TRBJ2-1, the V gene TRBV30, with 12 bases identical to TRBD2. The V segment lost 5 bases and the J segment 11 bases; nucleotides outside the gene matches: 13. Germline CDR1 is GTSNPN and CDR2 is SVGIG (reference sequence). The CDR3 sequence is 15 residues long. The CDR3 here is CAWGPPTSGRSKQFF. As DNA, the CDR3 is TGTGCCTGGGGCCCCCCCACTAGCGGGAGGTCCAAGCAGTTCTTC.

The J gene is TRBJ1-1, the V gene TRBV25-1, with 9 positions matching TRBD1. Germline trimming cut 7 bases from V and 1 base from J; bases unmatched to any gene: 4. CDR1 is MGHDK, CDR2 SYGVNS, per germline. The CDR3 loop spans 14 amino acids. The CDR3 bases are TGTGCCAGCAAAGGGACAGGGACGAACACTGAAGCTTTCTTT. Its protein is CASKGTGTNTEAFF.

The gene calls are TRBV2 and TRBJ2-2, with D perhaps TRBD2 (5 bases). This CDR3 contains 16 residues. Per the germline V gene, CDR1 is SNHLY and CDR2 is FYNNEI. The V gene lost 3 bases and the J gene lost 1 base, with 12 bases spanning the gap. CDR3 amino acids: CASSERRVKNTGELFF. As DNA, the CDR3 is TGTGCCAGCAGTGAGAGGCGGGTTAAGAACACCGGGGAGCTGTTTTTT.

The chain employs TRBV7-9 and TRBJ2-1; 7 bases map to TRBD2. Trimming took 1 base from V and 3 from J; bases not matched to a gene: 6. Per the germline V gene, CDR1 is SEHNR and CDR2 is FQNEAQ (reference sequence). This CDR3 contains 16 residues. For the CDR3, the DNA is TGTGCCAGCAGCTTAGATGGAGCGGGGATCTACAATGAGCAGTTCTTC. Its protein product is CASSLDGAGIYNEQFF.